Below, 19 T cell receptor beta chains from the same sample are listed, as sequenced in a study of T cell responses to AZD1222 COVID-19 vaccine. Assay: immunoSEQ multiplex PCR; the TCRdb copy retains only in-frame clones and omits some. The sample includes 120,000 to 150,000 clones, more than 75% of them seen just once. The sample in question was peripheral blood, obtained on day 0 of AZD1222 vaccination. These receptors were obtained from an adult in good health.

This chain uses TRBV7-2 with TRBJ2-7; 12 bases are shared with TRBD2. The germline CDR1 and CDR2 sequences are SGHTA and FQGNSA. The V gene end was trimmed by 5 bases and the J gene end by 3 bases; junction bases not matched to a gene: 2. The CDR3 totals 14 residues. CDR3 sequence: CASSEGLAGYEQYF. The CDR3 bases are TGTGCCAGCAGCGAGGGACTAGCGGGCTACGAGCAGTACTTC.

The gene calls are TRBV2 and TRBJ1-2; 8 bases match TRBD1. Per the germline V gene, CDR1 is SNHLY and CDR2 is FYNNEI. With V trimmed by 0 bases and J by 7 bases, 7 bases remained unmatched. The CDR3 spans 15 residues. The chain's CDR3 is CASSEAMGQAGGYTF. CDR3 sequence (DNA): TGTGCCAGCAGTGAAGCAATGGGACAGGCGGGTGGCTACACCTTC.

The chain uses TRBV6-5 and TRBJ2-7; possibly TRBD1 for D (6 bases). Germline CDR1 and CDR2: MNHEY and SVGAGI. The CDR3 extends over 14 amino acids. Trimming shortened V by 6 bases and J by 4 bases, and 16 bases separated the two germline ends. CDR3 amino acids: CASSLTGQPYEQYF. DNA of the CDR3: TGTGCCAGCAGCCTGACAGGACAACCTTACGAGCAGTACTTC.

This chain uses TRBV19 with TRBJ1-2, with D uncertain. This CDR3 contains 13 residues. Between the trimmed V and J ends, which lost 7 bases and 5 bases, there was a span of 14 bases. Germline CDR1 LNHDA, CDR2 SQIVND (reference sequence). The CDR3 loop is CASTVPGRYGYTF. CDR3 sequence (DNA): TGTGCCAGTACCGTCCCGGGGAGGTATGGCTACACCTTC. Complete variable domain (other parts from reference TRBV19 and TRBJ1-2): DGGITQSPKYLFRKEGQNVTLSCEQNLNHDAMYWYRQDPGQGLRLIYYSQIVNDFQKGDIAEGYSVSREKKESFPLTVTSAQKNPTAFYLCASTVPGRYGYTFGSGTRLTVV.

The rearrangement joins TRBV2 to TRBJ1-5; unclear D gene. Germline CDR1 reads SNHLY; CDR2 reads FYNNEI. The CDR3 contains 13 residues. Trimming removed 7 bases at V and 0 bases at J, with 7 bases between. This CDR3 reads CASNLDSNQPQHF. The CDR3 DNA sequence: TGTGCCAGCAATTTGGATAGCAATCAGCCCCAGCATTTT.

V usage is TRBV5-5 and J usage is TRBJ2-7; 8 nucleotides agree with TRBD1. The ends lost 0 bases at V and 4 bases at J; junction bases unmatched: 3. The CDR3 totals 14 residues. Germline CDR1 SGHKS, CDR2 YYEKEE (reference sequence). The CDR3 is CASSLAGGGYEQYF. DNA for the CDR3: TGTGCCAGCAGCTTGGCAGGGGGCGGATACGAGCAGTACTTC.

This chain uses TRBV9 with TRBJ1-3; D is perhaps TRBD1 (5 bases). Trimming removed 0 bases at V and 0 bases at J, with 19 bases between. Germline loops: CDR1 SGDLS, CDR2 YYNGEE. The CDR3 contains 19 residues. CDR3 nucleotide sequence: TGTGCCAGCAGCGTAGATTTGTTGGGCAGGGACCTCTCTGGAAACACCATATATTTT. The encoded protein is CASSVDLLGRDLSGNTIYF.

J is TRBJ2-5 and V is TRBV7-9; unclear D gene. This CDR3 spans 14 amino acids. The V and J ends lost 4 bases and 0 bases respectively, with 9 bases between them. The germline V gene has CDR1 SEHNR and CDR2 FQNEAQ (reference sequence). This CDR3 reads CASSSGSYQETQYF. In nucleotides, the CDR3 is TGTGCCAGCAGCTCAGGATCTTACCAAGAGACCCAGTACTTC.

The rearrangement links TRBV5-4 to TRBJ1-2, with 7 bases that match TRBD1. Germline V gene data show CDR1 as SGHNT and CDR2 as YYREEE (reference sequence). J was trimmed by 4 bases and V by 4 bases; bases with no gene match: 13. This CDR3 is 16 amino acids long. CDR3 protein: CASSPRTGGKLYGYTF. The DNA of the CDR3 is TGTGCCAGCAGCCCAAGGACAGGAGGTAAACTCTATGGCTACACCTTC.

The V gene is TRBV28, the J gene TRBJ2-1, with D unclear. Germline CDR1 MDHEN, CDR2 SYDVKM. The CDR3 has 18 residues. V lost 1 base to trimming and J lost 2 bases, with 18 bases between them. The CDR3 sequence is CASSLSPYDVWTYNEQFF. DNA for the CDR3: TGTGCCAGCAGTTTATCTCCCTACGACGTTTGGACCTACAATGAGCAGTTCTTC.

The rearrangement joins TRBV28 to TRBJ2-5; 7 positions match TRBD1. The CDR3 runs to 16 residues. V shed 5 bases and J 5 bases; nucleotides not matched to a gene: 14. Germline loops: CDR1 MDHEN, CDR2 SYDVKM. CDR3 sequence reads: CASSPTMTGKYETQYF. DNA for the CDR3: TGTGCCAGCAGTCCAACCATGACAGGGAAGTATGAGACCCAGTACTTC.

The DNA for the CDR3 is TGTGCCAGCAAACCTCGACAGGGTTCGAACACCGGGGAGCTGTTTTTT. Amino acids: CASKPRQGSNTGELFF. The rearrangement joins TRBV6-4 to TRBJ2-2; TRBD1 matches 7 bases. Germline V gene sequence: CDR1 MRHNA, CDR2 SNTAGT. This CDR3 is built from 16 residues. V lost 7 bases to trimming and J lost 0 bases; unmatched junction nucleotides: 8.

The V call is TRBV7-9, the J call TRBJ1-5; no clear D gene. From germline, CDR1 is SEHNR and CDR2 FQNEAQ (reference sequence). This CDR3 contains 15 residues. Trimming took 1 base from V and 4 from J, leaving 11 bases between them. The CDR3: CASSLGWAENQPQHF. CDR3 coding DNA: TGTGCCAGCAGCTTAGGCTGGGCGGAAAATCAGCCCCAGCATTTT.

V is TRBV18 and J is TRBJ2-3; D gene unclear. Germline V gene sequence: CDR1 KGHSH, CDR2 LQKENI. CDR3 length equals 14 residues. With 2 bases removed from V and 0 bases from J, the gap between germline ends came to 6 bases. Here the CDR3 reads CASSPSASTDTQYF. Written as DNA, the CDR3 is TGTGCCAGCTCACCATCGGCTAGCACAGATACGCAGTATTTT.

A note on this clone: The same CDR3 can be traced to other DNA sequences in this sample. The V gene is TRBV7-3, the J gene TRBJ2-7; D is unclear. The CDR3 runs 13 residues. Trimming took 5 bases from V and 0 from J, leaving 8 bases between them. Germline V CDR1 and CDR2: SGHTA, FQGTGA. CDR3 protein: CASSPGPSYEQYF. In DNA, the CDR3 is TGTGCCAGCAGCCCCGGGCCCTCCTACGAGCAGTACTTC.

The gene calls are TRBV10-2 and TRBJ2-3, with D uncertain. In germline, CDR1 is WSHSY, CDR2 SAAADI. Trimming took off 8 bases at V and 3 bases at J, with 9 bases between the two ends. The CDR3 extends over 12 amino acids. DNA for the CDR3: TGCGCCAGCTTAGCTAGGACAGATACGCAGTATTTT. Protein product: CASLARTDTQYF.

CDR3 sequence reads: CASSLGGGPYEQYF. The CDR3 coding sequence is TGTGCCAGCAGCCTAGGGGGGGGCCCCTACGAGCAGTACTTC. The V and J genes are TRBV3-1 (or the pseudogene TRBV3-2) and TRBJ2-7; the D gene is possibly TRBD2 (7 bases). The CDR3 is made up of 14 amino acids. Germline V gene sequence: CDR1 LGHDT, CDR2 YNNKEL (reference sequence). V lost 4 bases and J lost 2, with 12 bases in between.

V usage is TRBV10-3 and J usage is TRBJ2-7; tentatively, D is TRBD1 (6 bases). CDR1 and CDR2 (germline): ENHRY, SYGVKD. The length of the CDR3 is 11 residues. Trimming pared 10 bases from V and 3 bases from J, leaving 10 bases between. CDR3 DNA sequence: TGTGCCACCATGGACAGCTACGAGCAGTACTTC. Its translation is CATMDSYEQYF.

The chain combines TRBV4-1 with TRBJ2-3; 12 nucleotides match TRBD1. J lost 5 bases, V lost 0 bases, and 3 bases had no gene match. Per the germline V gene, CDR1 is MGHRA and CDR2 is YSYEKL. CDR3 length: 16 residues. CDR3 sequence reads: CASSQEGTGGIDTQYF. The CDR3 nucleotides read TGCGCCAGCAGCCAAGAGGGGACAGGGGGCATAGATACGCAGTATTTT.